This T cell receptor (beta chain) was observed in a study of cytomegalovirus exposure and HLA in healthy donors. This PCR relied on a set of 60 Vbeta primers and 13 Jbeta primers. Libraries were prepared by immunoSEQ multiplex PCR; TCRdb keeps only in-frame clonotypes and omits some of them. The table records 95,000 or so clones, around 81% of them present only once. Germline values: CDR1 KGHSH, CDR2 LQKENI. The CDR3 totals 15 residues. With 0 bases clipped from V and 6 bases from J, the junction kept 4 bases outside the gene matches. The sequenced sample was PBMCs. The V gene is TRBV18, the J gene TRBJ2-1, with 8 nucleotides matching TRBD2. This TCR derives from a woman between 65 and 79 years old in good health and CMV-seropositive. CDR3 nucleotide sequence: TGTGCCAGCTCACCACCGGGAGGGACTAGCAATGAGCAGTTCTTC. It translates to CASSPPGGTSNEQFF.